The clone carrying this TCR beta chain was seen a single time. Its antigen is undetermined. The PCR ran on 60 Vbeta and 13 Jbeta primers. TCRdb's copy holds only in-frame clones and misses some; the assay was immunoSEQ multiplex PCR. The sample contains under 200,000 clones, 65% to 80% of which appear only once. This CDR3 is 15 amino acids long. Germline V gene data show CDR1 as SGHRS and CDR2 as YFSETQ. The J segment lost 7 bases and the V segment lost 4 bases, leaving 6 bases of the junction unmatched. The data were obtained in a study of cytomegalovirus exposure and HLA in healthy donors. Study-level results: Accurate predictions that matched the HLA-A and HLA-B alleles of most subjects were reportedly made from TCR beta sequences.

The source is a middle-aged woman in good health and CMV-seronegative. This chain uses TRBV5-1 with TRBJ1-6, with 9 bases lining up with TRBD1. Sequenced material: PBMCs. The CDR3 DNA follows: TGCGCCAGCAGCCGGACAGGGGCGGACAATTCACCCCTCCACTTT. As protein: CASSRTGADNSPLHF.